This T cell receptor (beta chain) was recovered during a study of tumor-infiltrating lymphocytes in primary liver carcinoma (dated 2017 in TCRdb). For context, the study as a whole: Of the five patients, three men and two women aged 30 to 69 years, four had hepatocellular carcinoma and one had combined HCC and intrahepatic cholangiocarcinoma. A total of 35 specimens from 5 patients, comprising approximately 25 tumor regions, 5 adjacent noncancerous liver tissues and 5 peripheral blood samples, were covered by TCRbeta repertoire sequencing. Reproducibility between technical replicate repertoires was high, with correlation coefficients above 0.95 and mean shared-clone rates near 0.89. Roughly 3.5 to 8 million productive TCRbeta reads were obtained per sample, and no significant difference in read depth was found between tissue types. The tumors of the five patients were staged as T1-T3 N0M0, with maximum diameters ranging from roughly 4 to 11 cm. Across five regions of each liver tumor, along with adjacent normal tissue and blood, the study brought together TCRbeta repertoire sequencing, expression microarrays and whole-exome sequencing. General study outcomes and caveats: With just five or six patients in the study, the authors point out that the findings should be validated in a larger study. Because the samples were bulk and unsorted, CD4+ and CD8+ T cell repertoires could not be compared. The top 250 clones made up a significantly larger repertoire fraction in tumors than in blood (p = 0.039). Repertoire overlap was found to be higher between tumor regions (mean roughly 35%) than between tumor-adjacent (approximately 17%) or tumor-blood (roughly 15%) pairs, consistent with antigen-driven expansion. Because sequencing covered only the TCR beta chain and unpaired alpha chains were not captured, true repertoire diversity is likely underestimated.

CDR1 and CDR2 are read off the germline V gene as SGHRS and YFSETQ. The CDR3 contains 19 residues, cysteine and phenylalanine counted. The retained sequence is limited to the CDR3, 57 bases, with the frame set at the first base. V trim: 4 bases; J trim: 0 bases; unmatched bases: 13. About this clonotype itself: Which antigen it targets is not known. It has no much larger one-base neighbor in the sample; base qualities were not kept.

A constant-region primer and ProtoScript II reverse transcriptase were used to reverse-transcribe TCRbeta-specific cDNA from 500 ng total RNA. Construction of the TCRbeta libraries relied on three nested rounds of multiplex PCR, following a slightly modified ARM-PCR procedure. Each of the first two PCR rounds ran for approximately 10 cycles using multiplex TRBV1-TRBV30 forward primers together with a Cbeta reverse primer. Sample barcodes and Illumina adapters were added in a final 25-cycle PCR with Deep VentR polymerase. Before sequencing, amplicons between 200 and 500 bp were purified from gel using a QIAquick gel extraction kit. An Illumina HiSeq 2500 was used to sequence the TCRbeta amplicons with 250-bp paired-end reads. As for the authors' bioinformatics: Trimmomatic v0.33 was used to quality-trim the reads, and FLASH v1.2.11 was used to merge paired reads so that full CDR3 sequences could be recovered. V, D and J germline segments were assigned to the rearranged TCRbeta sequences by MiGEC v1.2.1b. Clonotype statistics and Shannon-Wiener diversity indices were calculated with VDJtools v1.0.0. To cut down on sampling bias, every analysis after diversity analysis relied on just the 250 most abundant clonotypes from each sample. TCRdb cleaned the public reads at Q25 with fastp, built clones with MiXCR and kept in-frame beta chains. Entries are consolidated by CDR3 protein sequence, retaining the most common genes and DNA. These V and J calls derive from TCRdb rather than the authors' analysis. For this sample there are 90,000 to 150,000 distinct CDR3 sequences; around 65% appear just once. The leading ten clones occupy over 7.5% of the sample.

Without any cell sorting, total RNA and DNA were extracted together from around 20-30 mg of bulk tissue using the AllPrep DNA/RNA mini kit. Between late 2015 and early 2016, several patients in China with histopathologically diagnosed primary liver carcinoma had their tumors surgically resected. At the time of sampling, the patients were treatment-naive and had chronic HBV infection. Fresh tumor and adjacent tissue pieces were bisected; one half was stored in RNAlater at -80°C, the other sent for histology. The receptor's source is a woman in her sixties or seventies with primary liver carcinoma and hepatitis B virus infection. The sample comprised tumor-adjacent normal liver tissue. The sequence joins TRBV5-1 to TRBJ2-6; 7 nucleotides in the junction match TRBD1. The CDR3 amino acid sequence is: CASSVAPPGQPSGANVLTF. The DNA sequence is given as TGCGCCAGCAGCGTGGCCCCACCGGGACAGCCCTCTGGGGCCAACGTCCTGACTTTC. Extended through the reference TRBV5-1 and TRBJ2-6 proteins, this CDR3 yields the full variable domain: KAGVTQTPRYLIKTRGQQVTLSCSPISGHRSVSWYQQTPGQGLQFLFEYFSETQRNKGNFPGRFSGRQFSNSRSEMNVSTLELGDSALYLCASSVAPPGQPSGANVLTFGAGSRLTVL.